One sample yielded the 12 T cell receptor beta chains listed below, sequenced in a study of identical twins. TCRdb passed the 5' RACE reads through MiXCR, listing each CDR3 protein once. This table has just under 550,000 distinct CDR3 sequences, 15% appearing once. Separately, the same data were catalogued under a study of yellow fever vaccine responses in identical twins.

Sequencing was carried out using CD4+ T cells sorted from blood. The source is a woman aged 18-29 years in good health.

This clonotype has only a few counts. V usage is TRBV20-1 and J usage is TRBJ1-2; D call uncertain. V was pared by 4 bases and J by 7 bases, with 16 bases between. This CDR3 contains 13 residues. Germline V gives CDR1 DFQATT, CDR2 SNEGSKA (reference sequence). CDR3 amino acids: CSAILTPAGGYTF. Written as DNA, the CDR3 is TGCAGTGCTATCCTGACACCTGCGGGTGGCTACACCTTC.

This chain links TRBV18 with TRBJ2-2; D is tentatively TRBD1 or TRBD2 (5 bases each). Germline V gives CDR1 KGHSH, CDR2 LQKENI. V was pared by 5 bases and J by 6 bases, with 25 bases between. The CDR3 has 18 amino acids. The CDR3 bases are TGTGCCAGCTCATCACTGTATACCGGGACCCCCCTTGCCGGGGAGCTGTTTTTT. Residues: CASSSLYTGTPLAGELFF.

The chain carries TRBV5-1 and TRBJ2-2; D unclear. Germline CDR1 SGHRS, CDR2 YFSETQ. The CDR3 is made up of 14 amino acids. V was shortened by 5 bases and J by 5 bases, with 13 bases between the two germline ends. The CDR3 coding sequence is TGCGCCAGCAGGGCTGGTGTGGGGACCGGGGAGCTGTTTTTT. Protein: CASRAGVGTGELFF.

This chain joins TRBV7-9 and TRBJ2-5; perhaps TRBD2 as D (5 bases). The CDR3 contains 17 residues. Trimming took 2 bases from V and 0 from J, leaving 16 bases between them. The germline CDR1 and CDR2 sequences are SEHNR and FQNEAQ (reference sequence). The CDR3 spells CASSLSFGLAYQETQYF. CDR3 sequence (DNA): TGTGCCAGCAGCTTATCGTTCGGACTCGCGTACCAAGAGACCCAGTACTTC.

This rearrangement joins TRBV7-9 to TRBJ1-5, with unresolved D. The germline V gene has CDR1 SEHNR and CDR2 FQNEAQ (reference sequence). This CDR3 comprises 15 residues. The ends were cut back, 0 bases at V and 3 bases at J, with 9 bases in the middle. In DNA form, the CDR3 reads TGTGCCAGCAGCTTAGCGGGCGGTACCAATCAGCCCCAGCATTTT. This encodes CASSLAGGTNQPQHF.

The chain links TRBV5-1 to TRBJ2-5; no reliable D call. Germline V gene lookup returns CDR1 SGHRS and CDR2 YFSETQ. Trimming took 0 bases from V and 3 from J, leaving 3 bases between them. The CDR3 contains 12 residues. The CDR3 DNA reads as TGCGCCAGCAGCTTGGAGGAAGAGACCCAGTACTTC. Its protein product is CASSLEEETQYF.

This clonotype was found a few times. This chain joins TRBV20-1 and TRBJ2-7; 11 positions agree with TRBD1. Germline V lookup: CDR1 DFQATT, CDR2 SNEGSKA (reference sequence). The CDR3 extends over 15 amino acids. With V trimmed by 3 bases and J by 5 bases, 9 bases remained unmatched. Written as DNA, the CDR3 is TGCAGTGCTAGTGGTGGAGGGACAGGGGGGAACGAGCAGTACTTC. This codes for CSASGGGTGGNEQYF.

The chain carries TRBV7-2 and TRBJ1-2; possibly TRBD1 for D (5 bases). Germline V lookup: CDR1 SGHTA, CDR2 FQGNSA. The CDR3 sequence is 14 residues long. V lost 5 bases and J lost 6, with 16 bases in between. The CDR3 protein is CASSPHKGFHGYTF. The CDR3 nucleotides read TGTGCCAGCAGCCCCCATAAGGGGTTCCATGGCTACACCTTC.

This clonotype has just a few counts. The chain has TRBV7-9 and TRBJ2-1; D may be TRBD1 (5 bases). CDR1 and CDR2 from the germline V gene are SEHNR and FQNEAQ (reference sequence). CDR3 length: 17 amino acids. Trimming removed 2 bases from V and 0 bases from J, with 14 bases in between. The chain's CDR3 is CASSLRHRNSSYNEQFF. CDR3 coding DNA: TGTGCCAGCAGCTTACGCCACAGGAATAGCTCCTACAATGAGCAGTTCTTC.

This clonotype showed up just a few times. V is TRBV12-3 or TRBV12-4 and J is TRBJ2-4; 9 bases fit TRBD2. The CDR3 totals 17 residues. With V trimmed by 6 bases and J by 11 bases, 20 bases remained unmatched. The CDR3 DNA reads TGTGCCAGCAGCCATTCAGAGCTAGCGGGAATTCCCCTTGTTCAGTACTTC. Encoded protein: CASSHSELAGIPLVQYF.

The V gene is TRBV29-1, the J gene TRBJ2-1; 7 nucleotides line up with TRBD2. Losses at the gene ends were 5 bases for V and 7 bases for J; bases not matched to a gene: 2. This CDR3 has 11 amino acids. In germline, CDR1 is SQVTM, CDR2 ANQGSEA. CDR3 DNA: TGCAGCGTTTGGCGGGGGAATGAGCAGTTCTTC. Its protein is CSVWRGNEQFF.

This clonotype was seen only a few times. CDR3 DNA: TGTGCCAGCAGTTTAGTACGGACAGGTAGCAATCAGCCCCAGCATTTT. This sequence encodes CASSLVRTGSNQPQHF. The chain links TRBV12-3 or TRBV12-4 to TRBJ1-5; 7 nucleotides align to TRBD1. The length of the CDR3 is 16 residues. V shed 1 base and J 0 bases; nucleotides not matched to a gene: 3.